This TCR beta chain stems from a study of identical twins. General study findings and limits: For monozygotic twins, models underestimated out-of-frame TCR alpha sharing. Fewer insertions marked abundant cord blood beta clonotypes; young adult naive trended weakly, memory not at all.

The ends lost 4 bases at V and 6 bases at J; junction bases unmatched: 13. The CDR3 is 16 amino acids. TCRdb recomputed calls from the 5' RACE reads with MiXCR, one row per CDR3 protein. Here the sample spans a few hundred thousand distinct CDR3 sequences, 9.5% to 10% being singletons. About this clonotype: The antigen remains undetermined.

In every case, the donor was a healthy Caucasian. This sample also appeared in a second study, on yellow fever vaccine responses in identical twins. From that paper: Twins reportedly showed a vaccine T cell response that seemed partly convergent and partly personalized.

The chain recombines TRBV12-3 or TRBV12-4 with TRBJ2-7; 9 positions agree with TRBD1. Sequencing used PBMCs. The TCR sequence derives from a woman between 18 and 29 years old in good health. CDR3 in amino acids: CASSSNRDRAGGEQYF. Here the CDR3 DNA reads TGTGCCAGCAGTTCAAACCGGGACAGGGCCGGGGGCGAGCAGTACTTC.